What follows describes a single TCR beta chain. Its antigen remains unidentified. This sample is drawn from a study of beta chain features in type 1 diabetes. General observations from the study: Fewer junction insertions and more nucleotide deletions appeared in type 1 diabetes patients. TCRB CDR3s were moderately but significantly shorter in Type 1 diabetes patients in all four CD4+ subsets.

The V end lost 1 base, the J end lost 0 bases, and 9 bases lay between the germline ends. The CDR3 extends over 15 amino acids. The germline CDR1 and CDR2 sequences are SGDLS and YYNGEE. What was sequenced were expressed TCRB transcripts, since all of the isolated RNA had been reverse transcribed. Sequenced by immunoSEQ multiplex PCR; TCRdb stores in-frame clones only, minus some. The sample includes around 250,000 clones, roughly an eighth of them seen just once. Every donor had blood drawn once into heparin, around 0.12 L on average. The chain combines TRBV9 with TRBJ2-3, with a possible D match to TRBD1 (6 bases). This TCR was recovered from a man in his thirties or forties with type 1 diabetes. Material: naive CD4+ T cells from blood. CDR3 coding DNA: TGTGCCAGCAGCGTACAGGGGTGGAGCACAGATACGCAGTATTTT. Translating gives CASSVQGWSTDTQYF.